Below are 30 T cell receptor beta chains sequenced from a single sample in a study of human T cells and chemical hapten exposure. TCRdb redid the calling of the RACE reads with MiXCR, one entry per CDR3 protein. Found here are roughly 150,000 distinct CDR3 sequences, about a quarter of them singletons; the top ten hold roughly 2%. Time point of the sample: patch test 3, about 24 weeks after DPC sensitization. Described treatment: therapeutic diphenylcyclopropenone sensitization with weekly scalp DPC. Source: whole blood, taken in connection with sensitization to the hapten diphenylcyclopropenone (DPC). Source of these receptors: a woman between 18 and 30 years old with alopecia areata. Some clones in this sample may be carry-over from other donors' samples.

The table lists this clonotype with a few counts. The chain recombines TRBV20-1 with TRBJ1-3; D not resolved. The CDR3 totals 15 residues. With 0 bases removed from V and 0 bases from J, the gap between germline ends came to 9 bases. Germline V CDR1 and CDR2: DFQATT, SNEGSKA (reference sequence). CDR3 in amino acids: CSARDRGFSGNTIYF. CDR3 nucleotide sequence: TGCAGTGCTAGAGATCGGGGATTCTCTGGAAACACCATATATTTT.

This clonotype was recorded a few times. This chain's CDR3 is CASRTSRGDRGYRLGNQPQHF. CDR3 coding DNA: TGTGCCAGCAGGACGTCCAGAGGGGACAGGGGGTACCGGCTAGGCAATCAGCCCCAGCATTTT. J is TRBJ1-5 and V is TRBV6-2 or TRBV6-3; the match to TRBD1 covers 11 bases. The V gene end was trimmed by 6 bases and the J gene end by 2 bases; junction bases not matched to a gene: 21. The CDR3 is 21 residues long. Per germline, CDR1 MNHEY and CDR2 SVGEGT.

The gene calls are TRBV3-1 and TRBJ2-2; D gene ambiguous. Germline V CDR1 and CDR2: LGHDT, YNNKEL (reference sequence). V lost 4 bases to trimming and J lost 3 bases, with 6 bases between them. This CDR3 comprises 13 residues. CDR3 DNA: TGTGCCAGCAGCCCCGGTTACACCGGGGAGCTGTTTTTT. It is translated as CASSPGYTGELFF.

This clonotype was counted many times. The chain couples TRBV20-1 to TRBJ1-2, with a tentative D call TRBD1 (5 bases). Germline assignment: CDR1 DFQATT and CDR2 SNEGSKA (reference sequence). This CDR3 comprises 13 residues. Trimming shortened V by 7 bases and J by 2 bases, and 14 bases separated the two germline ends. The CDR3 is CSVAGLSNYGYTF. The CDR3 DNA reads TGCAGTGTGGCAGGGCTGTCAAACTATGGCTACACCTTC.

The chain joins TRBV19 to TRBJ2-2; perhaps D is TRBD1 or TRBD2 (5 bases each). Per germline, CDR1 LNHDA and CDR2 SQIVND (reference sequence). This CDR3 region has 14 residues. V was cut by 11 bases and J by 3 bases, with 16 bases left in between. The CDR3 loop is CAATRDGYTGELFF. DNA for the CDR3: TGTGCCGCAACCCGGGACGGCTACACCGGGGAGCTGTTTTTT. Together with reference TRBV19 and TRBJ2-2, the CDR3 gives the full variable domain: DGGITQSPKYLFRKEGQNVTLSCEQNLNHDAMYWYRQDPGQGLRLIYYSQIVNDFQKGDIAEGYSVSREKKESFPLTVTSAQKNPTAFYLCAATRDGYTGELFFGEGSRLTVL.

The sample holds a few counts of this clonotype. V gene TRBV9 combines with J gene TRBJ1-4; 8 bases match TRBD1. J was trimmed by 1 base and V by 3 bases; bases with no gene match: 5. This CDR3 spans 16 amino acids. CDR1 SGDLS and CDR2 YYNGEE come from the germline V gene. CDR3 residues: CASSGGQGRTNEKLFF. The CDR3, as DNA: TGTGCCAGCAGCGGCGGACAGGGAAGAACTAATGAAAAACTGTTTTTT. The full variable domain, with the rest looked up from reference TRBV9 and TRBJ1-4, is DSGVTQTPKHLITATGQRVTLRCSPRSGDLSVYWYQQSLDQGLQFLIQYYNGEERAKGNILERFSAQQFPDLHSELNLSSLELGDSALYFCASSGGQGRTNEKLFFGSGTQLSVL.

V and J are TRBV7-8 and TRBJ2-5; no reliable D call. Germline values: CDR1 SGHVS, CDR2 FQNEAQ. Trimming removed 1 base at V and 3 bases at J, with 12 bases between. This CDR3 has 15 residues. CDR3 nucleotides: TGTGCCAGCAGCTTAGTGCTTGGGTCTAAAGAGACCCAGTACTTC. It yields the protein CASSLVLGSKETQYF.

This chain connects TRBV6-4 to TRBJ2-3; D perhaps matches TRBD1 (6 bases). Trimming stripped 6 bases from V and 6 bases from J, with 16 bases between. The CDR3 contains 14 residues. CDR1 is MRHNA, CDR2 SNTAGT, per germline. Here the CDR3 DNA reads TGTGCCAGCAGCAGACTACAGGGAACGGATACGCAGTATTTT. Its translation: CASSRLQGTDTQYF.

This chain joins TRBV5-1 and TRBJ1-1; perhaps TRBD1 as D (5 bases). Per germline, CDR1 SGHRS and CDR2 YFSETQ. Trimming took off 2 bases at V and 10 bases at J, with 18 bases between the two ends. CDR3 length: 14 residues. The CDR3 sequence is CASSFSKLGVGAFF. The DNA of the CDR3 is TGCGCCAGCAGCTTTAGCAAGCTGGGGGTCGGAGCTTTCTTT.

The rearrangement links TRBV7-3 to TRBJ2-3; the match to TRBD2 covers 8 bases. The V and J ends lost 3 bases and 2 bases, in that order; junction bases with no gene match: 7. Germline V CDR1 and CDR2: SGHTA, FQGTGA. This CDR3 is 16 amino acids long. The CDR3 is CASSLDSSGNTDTQYF. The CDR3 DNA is TGTGCCAGCAGCTTGGATAGTAGCGGGAACACAGATACGCAGTATTTT.

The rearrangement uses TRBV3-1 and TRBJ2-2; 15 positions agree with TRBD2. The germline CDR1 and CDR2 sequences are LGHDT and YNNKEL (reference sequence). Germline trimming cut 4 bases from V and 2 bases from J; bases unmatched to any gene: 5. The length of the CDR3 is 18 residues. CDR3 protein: CASSRGLAGGFNTGELFF. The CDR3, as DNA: TGTGCCAGCAGCCGCGGACTAGCGGGGGGGTTTAACACCGGGGAGCTGTTTTTT.

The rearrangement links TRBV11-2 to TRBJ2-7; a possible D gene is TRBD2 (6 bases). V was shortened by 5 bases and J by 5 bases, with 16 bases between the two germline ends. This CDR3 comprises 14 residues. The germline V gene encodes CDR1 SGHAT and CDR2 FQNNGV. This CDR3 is CASSLLGLPDEQYF. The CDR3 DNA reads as TGTGCCAGCAGCCTCTTGGGACTTCCCGACGAGCAGTACTTC.

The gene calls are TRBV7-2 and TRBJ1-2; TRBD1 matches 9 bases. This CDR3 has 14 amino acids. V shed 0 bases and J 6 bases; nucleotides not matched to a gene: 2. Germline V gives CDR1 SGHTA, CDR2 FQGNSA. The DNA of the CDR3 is TGTGCCAGCAGCTTAGCGGGACAGGGTGATGGCTACACCTTC. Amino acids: CASSLAGQGDGYTF.

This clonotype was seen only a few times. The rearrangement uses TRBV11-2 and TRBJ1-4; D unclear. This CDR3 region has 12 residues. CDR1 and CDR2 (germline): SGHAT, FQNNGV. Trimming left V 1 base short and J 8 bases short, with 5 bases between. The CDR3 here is CASSLAREKLFF. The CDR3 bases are TGTGCCAGCAGCTTAGCCAGAGAAAAACTGTTTTTT.

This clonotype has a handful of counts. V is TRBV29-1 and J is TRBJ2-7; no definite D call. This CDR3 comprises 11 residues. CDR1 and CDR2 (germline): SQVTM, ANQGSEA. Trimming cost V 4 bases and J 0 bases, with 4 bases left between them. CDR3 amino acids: CSVGYSYEQYF. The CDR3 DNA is TGCAGCGTTGGGTACTCCTACGAGCAGTACTTC.

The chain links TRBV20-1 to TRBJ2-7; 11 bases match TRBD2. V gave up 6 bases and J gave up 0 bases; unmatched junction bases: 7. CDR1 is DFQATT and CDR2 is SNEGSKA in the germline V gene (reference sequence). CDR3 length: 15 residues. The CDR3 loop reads CSARKGLAVSYEQYF. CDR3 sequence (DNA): TGCAGTGCCAGGAAGGGACTAGCGGTCTCCTACGAGCAGTACTTC.

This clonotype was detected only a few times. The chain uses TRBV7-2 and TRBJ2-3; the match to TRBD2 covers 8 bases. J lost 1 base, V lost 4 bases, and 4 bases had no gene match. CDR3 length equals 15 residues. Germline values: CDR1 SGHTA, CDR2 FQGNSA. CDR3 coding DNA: TGTGCCAGCAGCTCGGGGACTAGGGGCACAGATACGCAGTATTTT. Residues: CASSSGTRGTDTQYF.

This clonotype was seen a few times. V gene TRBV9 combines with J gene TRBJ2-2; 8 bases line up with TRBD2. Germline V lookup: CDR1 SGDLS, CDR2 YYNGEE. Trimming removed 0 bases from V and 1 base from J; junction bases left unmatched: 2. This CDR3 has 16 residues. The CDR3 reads CASSVELAGNTGELFF. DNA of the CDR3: TGTGCCAGCAGCGTAGAGCTAGCGGGGAACACCGGGGAGCTGTTTTTT.

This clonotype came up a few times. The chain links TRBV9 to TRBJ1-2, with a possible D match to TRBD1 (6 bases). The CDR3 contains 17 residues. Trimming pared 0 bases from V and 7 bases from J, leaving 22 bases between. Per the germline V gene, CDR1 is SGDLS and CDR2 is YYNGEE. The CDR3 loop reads CASSVAGTPAYDGGYTF. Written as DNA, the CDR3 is TGTGCCAGCAGCGTAGCTGGGACACCTGCTTACGATGGTGGCTACACCTTC.

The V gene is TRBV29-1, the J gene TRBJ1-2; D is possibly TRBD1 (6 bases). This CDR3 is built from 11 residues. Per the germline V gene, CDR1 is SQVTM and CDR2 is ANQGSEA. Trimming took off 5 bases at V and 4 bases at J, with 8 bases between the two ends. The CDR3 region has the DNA TGCAGCGTTACAGGGATCTATGGCTACACCTTC. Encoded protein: CSVTGIYGYTF. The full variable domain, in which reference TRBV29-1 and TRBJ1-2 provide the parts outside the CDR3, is SAVISQKPSRDICQRGTSLTIQCQVDSQVTMMFWYRQQPGQSLTLIATANQGSEATYESGFVIDKFPISRPNLTFSTLTVSNMSPEDSSIYLCSVTGIYGYTFGSGTRLTVV.

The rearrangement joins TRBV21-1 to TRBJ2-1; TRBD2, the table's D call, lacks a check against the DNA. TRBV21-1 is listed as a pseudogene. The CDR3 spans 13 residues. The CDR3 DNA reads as TGTGCCAGCAGCAACTCTGCGGGAGGTGAGCAGTTCTTC. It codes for CASSNSAGGEQFF.

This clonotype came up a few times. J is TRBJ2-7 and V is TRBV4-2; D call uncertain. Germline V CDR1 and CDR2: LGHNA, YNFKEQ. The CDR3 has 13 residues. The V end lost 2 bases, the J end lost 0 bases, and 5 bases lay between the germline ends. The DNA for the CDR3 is TGTGCCAGCAGCCAAACAAGCTCCTACGAGCAGTACTTC. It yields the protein CASSQTSSYEQYF.

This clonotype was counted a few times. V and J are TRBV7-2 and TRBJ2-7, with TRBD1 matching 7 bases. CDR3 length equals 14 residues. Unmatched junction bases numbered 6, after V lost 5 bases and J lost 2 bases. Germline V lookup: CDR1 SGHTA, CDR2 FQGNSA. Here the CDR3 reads CASSTQQGPYEQYF. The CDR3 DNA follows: TGTGCCAGCAGCACGCAACAGGGGCCCTACGAGCAGTACTTC.

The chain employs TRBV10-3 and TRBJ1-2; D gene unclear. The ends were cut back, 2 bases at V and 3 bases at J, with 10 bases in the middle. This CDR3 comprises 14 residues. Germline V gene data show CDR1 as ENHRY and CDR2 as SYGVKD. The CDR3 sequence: CAISETKKDYGYTF. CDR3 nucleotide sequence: TGTGCCATCAGTGAGACTAAGAAGGACTATGGCTACACCTTC.

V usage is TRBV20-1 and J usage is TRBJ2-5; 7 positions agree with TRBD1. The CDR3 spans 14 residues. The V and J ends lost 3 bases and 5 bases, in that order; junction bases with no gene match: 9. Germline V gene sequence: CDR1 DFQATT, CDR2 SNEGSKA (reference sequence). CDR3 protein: CSASIVGQEETQYF. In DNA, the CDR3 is TGCAGTGCTAGTATCGTTGGACAGGAGGAGACCCAGTACTTC.

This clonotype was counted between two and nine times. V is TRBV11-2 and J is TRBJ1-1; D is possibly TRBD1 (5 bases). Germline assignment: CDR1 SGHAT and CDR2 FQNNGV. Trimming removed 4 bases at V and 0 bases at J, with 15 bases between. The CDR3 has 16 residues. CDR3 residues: CASSSFGGGVNTEAFF. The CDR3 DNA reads TGTGCCAGCAGCTCGTTTGGGGGAGGGGTGAACACTGAAGCTTTCTTT.

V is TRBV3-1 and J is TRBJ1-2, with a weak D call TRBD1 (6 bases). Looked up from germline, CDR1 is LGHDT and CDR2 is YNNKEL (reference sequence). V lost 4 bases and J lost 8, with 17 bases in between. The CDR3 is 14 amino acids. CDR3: CASSRGAGDGGYTF. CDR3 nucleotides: TGTGCCAGCAGCCGCGGGGCAGGGGACGGCGGCTACACCTTC.

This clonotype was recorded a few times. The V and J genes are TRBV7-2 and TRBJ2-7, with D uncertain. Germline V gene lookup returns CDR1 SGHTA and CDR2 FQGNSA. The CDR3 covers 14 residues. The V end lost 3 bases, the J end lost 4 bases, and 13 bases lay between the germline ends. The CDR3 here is CASSFLPANYEQYF. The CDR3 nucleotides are TGTGCCAGCAGCTTTTTACCAGCTAATTACGAGCAGTACTTC.

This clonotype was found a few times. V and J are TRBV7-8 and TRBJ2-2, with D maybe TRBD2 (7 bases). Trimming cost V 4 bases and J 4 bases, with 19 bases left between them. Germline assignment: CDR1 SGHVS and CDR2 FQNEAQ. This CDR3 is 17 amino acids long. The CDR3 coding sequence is TGTGCCAGCAGCTGGACGATCGGGGGGCGGGGCACCGGGGAGCTGTTTTTT. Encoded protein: CASSWTIGGRGTGELFF.

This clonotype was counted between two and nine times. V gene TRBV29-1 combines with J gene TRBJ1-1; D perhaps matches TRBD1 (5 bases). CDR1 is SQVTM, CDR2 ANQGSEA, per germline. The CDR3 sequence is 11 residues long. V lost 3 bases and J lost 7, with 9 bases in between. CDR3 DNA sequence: TGCAGCGTTGATGCCCAGGGTGAAGCTTTCTTT. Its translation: CSVDAQGEAFF.